This T cell receptor beta chain was found in a study of PD-1 blockade in classical Hodgkin lymphoma. In the case of this clone: The antigen is undetermined.

Repertoires were generated with immunoSEQ multiplex PCR, while TCRdb's copy carries only in-frame clones and drops some. The sample shows approximately 17,000 clones, approximately 68% of them seen only once. Following autologous stem cell transplantation, relapse occurred in every patient, and exposure to brentuximab vedotin varied. Complete response, partial response or progressive disease was each patient's best response. Study-level findings and limits: Newly diagnosed patients were reported to exhibit reduced baseline TCR diversity relative to healthy donors. A significant rise in TCR diversity was seen by C4D1 for CD4+ cells but not for CD8+ cells. Baseline diversity resembling that of newly diagnosed patients was seen in complete responders.

CDR3 length: 17 amino acids. CDR1 and CDR2 (germline): SGHDT, YYEEEE. The germline V and J ends were trimmed by 4 bases and 6 bases, with 25 bases remaining between them. V usage is TRBV5-6 and J usage is TRBJ1-1; D might be TRBD1 (6 bases). The TCR was taken from a human donor with classical Hodgkin lymphoma. This specimen consisted of peripheral blood mononuclear cells (PBMCs), obtained before the second cycle of nivolumab. The CDR3, as DNA: TGTGCCAGCAGCAGCGTGGGGGCCACCTTCCGGGACCCTGAAGCTTTCTTT. This translates into CASSSVGATFRDPEAFF. Together with reference TRBV5-6 and TRBJ1-1, the CDR3 gives the full variable domain: DAGVTQSPTHLIKTRGQQVTLRCSPKSGHDTVSWYQQALGQGPQFIFQYYEEEERQRGNFPDRFSGHQFPNYSSELNVNALLLGDSALYLCASSSVGATFRDPEAFFGQGTRLTVV.